The clone carrying this T cell receptor beta chain was detected a few times. Its target is unknown. This sample stems from a study of post-analysis software for immune sequencing data. Study-wide findings and caveats: With TRBV5-6, TRBV5-1 and TRBV20-1 included, about 5 TRBV segments were more frequent in patients than in controls. Multiple sclerosis patients had significantly lower normalized Chao1 diversity than controls.

Incorporated into the TCR beta cDNA libraries were unique molecular identifiers, which served to reduce PCR and sequencing biases. MiXCR, applied by TCRdb to the PCR reads, yields one record per CDR3 protein. The table has about 260,000 distinct CDR3 sequences, 30% to 45% seen once. In germline, CDR1 is SQVTM, CDR2 ANQGSEA. V was cut by 6 bases and J by 8 bases, with 10 bases left in between. The CDR3 spans 11 residues. The sample consisted of blood. The chain couples TRBV29-1 to TRBJ2-2; D may be TRBD1 (5 bases). The TCR sequence derives from a girl aged 5-17 years with multiple sclerosis. The CDR3: CSVGRTGELFF. CDR3 sequence (DNA): TGCAGCGTCGGCAGGACAGGGGAGCTGTTTTTT.